This TCR beta chain was captured in a study of blood T cell repertoires in COVID-19. Trimming cost V 6 bases and J 2 bases; bases outside gene matches: 8. CDR1 is MNHEY and CDR2 is SVGAGI in the germline V gene. CDR3 length: 15 amino acids. Profiled with immunoSEQ multiplex PCR; TCRdb holds only in-frame clones, not every one. This sample carries more than 95,000 clones, 84% of them seen once, and the ten largest clones take around a quarter. Material for sequencing was peripheral blood. The clonotype comes from a man in his sixties with acute or convalescent COVID-19. This chain uses TRBV6-5 with TRBJ2-7, with TRBD2 identical over 9 bases. CDR3 amino acids: CASSRTTSGPYEQYF. Written as DNA, the CDR3 is TGTGCCAGCAGCCGGACGACTAGCGGACCCTACGAGCAGTACTTC.